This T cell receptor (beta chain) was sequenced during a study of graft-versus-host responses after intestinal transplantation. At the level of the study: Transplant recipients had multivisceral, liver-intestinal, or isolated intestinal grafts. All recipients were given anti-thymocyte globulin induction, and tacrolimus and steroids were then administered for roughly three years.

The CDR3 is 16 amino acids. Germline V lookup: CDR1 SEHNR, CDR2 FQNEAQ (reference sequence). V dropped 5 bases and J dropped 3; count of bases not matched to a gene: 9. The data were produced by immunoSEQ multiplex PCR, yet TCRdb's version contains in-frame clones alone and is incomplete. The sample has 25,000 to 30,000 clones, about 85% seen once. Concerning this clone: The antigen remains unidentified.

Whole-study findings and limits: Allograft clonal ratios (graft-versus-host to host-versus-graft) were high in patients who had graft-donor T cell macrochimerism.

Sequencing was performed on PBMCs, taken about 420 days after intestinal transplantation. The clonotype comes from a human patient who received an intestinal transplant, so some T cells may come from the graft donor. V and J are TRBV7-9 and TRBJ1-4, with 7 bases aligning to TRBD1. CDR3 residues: CASSPPGGSSNEKLFF. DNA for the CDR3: TGTGCCAGCAGCCCTCCAGGGGGTAGTTCTAATGAAAAACTGTTTTTT.